Listed below are T cell receptor beta chains from one sample, sequenced in a study of siplizumab effects on memory and regulatory T cells. Profiled with immunoSEQ multiplex PCR; TCRdb holds only in-frame clones, not every one. Of some 96,000 clones detected, more than 90% appear once; the ten largest clones hold 0.15%. Sequencing input: CD4+ T cells sorted from blood. The receptors were sampled from a human donor in good health. Each CDR3 is given with its conserved first and last residue. A D gene is named only where the DNA matches it firmly. Clone size is given for some rows only: seen once, a few or many times, or a class if the clone is expanded.

abundance: -; d_gene: -; v_gene: TRBV25-1; j_gene: TRBJ1-2; CDR3aa: CASTPGDVGGYTF; CDR3nt: TGTGCCAGCACACCAGGGGATGTCGGTGGCTACACCTTC
abundance: -; d_gene: -; v_gene: TRBV29-1; j_gene: TRBJ1-2; CDR3aa: CSARQNSYGYTF; CDR3nt: TGCAGCGCCAGACAGAATTCCTATGGCTACACCTTC
abundance: few; d_gene: -; v_gene: TRBV7-9; j_gene: TRBJ1-2; CDR3aa: CASSFAGDGYTF; CDR3nt: TGTGCCAGCAGCTTTGCGGGGGATGGCTACACCTTC
abundance: once; d_gene: -; v_gene: TRBV27; j_gene: TRBJ2-3; CDR3aa: CASSLLGNRTDTQYF; CDR3nt: TGTGCCAGCAGTTTATTGGGGAACCGCACAGATACGCAGTATTTT
abundance: -; d_gene: TRBD2; v_gene: TRBV7-4; j_gene: TRBJ2-5; CDR3aa: CASSPTEIGLVGRTQYF; CDR3nt: TGTGCCAGCAGCCCCACCGAGATCGGACTAGTGGGGAGGACCCAGTACTTC
abundance: -; d_gene: -; v_gene: TRBV7-2; j_gene: TRBJ2-7; CDR3aa: CASSLGRGQSYEQYF; CDR3nt: TGTGCCAGCAGCTTAGGGCGGGGGCAGTCCTACGAGCAGTACTTC
abundance: -; d_gene: -; v_gene: TRBV7-2; j_gene: TRBJ2-2; CDR3aa: CASSLVIGTNTGELFF; CDR3nt: TGTGCCAGCAGCTTGGTGATCGGGACGAACACCGGGGAGCTGTTTTTT
abundance: -; d_gene: -; v_gene: TRBV30; j_gene: TRBJ1-1; CDR3aa: CAWSVYSTEAFF; CDR3nt: TGTGCCTGGAGTGTATATAGTACTGAAGCTTTCTTT
abundance: -; d_gene: TRBD1; v_gene: TRBV4-3; j_gene: TRBJ2-7; CDR3aa: CASSPGDRGPEQYF; CDR3nt: TGCGCCAGCAGCCCAGGGGACAGAGGGCCCGAGCAGTACTTC
abundance: -; d_gene: -; v_gene: TRBV20-1; j_gene: TRBJ2-7; CDR3aa: CSASQGGEQYF; CDR3nt: TGCAGTGCTAGTCAGGGTGGCGAGCAGTACTTC
abundance: -; d_gene: TRBD2; v_gene: TRBV5-1; j_gene: TRBJ2-3; CDR3aa: CASSLEQRGLTDTQYF; CDR3nt: TGCGCCAGCAGCTTGGAACAGCGGGGCCTCACAGATACGCAGTATTTT
abundance: -; d_gene: -; v_gene: TRBV5-4; j_gene: TRBJ1-5; CDR3aa: CASSLVQGGDQPQHF; CDR3nt: TGTGCCAGCAGCTTGGTACAGGGAGGGGATCAGCCCCAGCATTTT
abundance: -; d_gene: -; v_gene: TRBV19; j_gene: TRBJ1-5; CDR3aa: CASNGGSYSNQPQHF; CDR3nt: TGTGCCAGTAATGGTGGGTCGTATAGCAATCAGCCCCAGCATTTT
abundance: -; d_gene: TRBD1; v_gene: TRBV19; j_gene: TRBJ1-4; CDR3aa: CASRDRGRATNEKLFF; CDR3nt: TGTGCCAGTAGGGACAGGGGGAGAGCAACTAATGAAAAACTGTTTTTT
abundance: -; d_gene: -; v_gene: TRBV29-1; j_gene: TRBJ1-1; CDR3aa: CSVSGLRTEAFF; CDR3nt: TGCAGCGTTTCCGGGCTACGGACTGAAGCTTTCTTT
abundance: -; d_gene: TRBD1; v_gene: TRBV7-8; j_gene: TRBJ2-7; CDR3aa: CASSSGTGGYEQYF; CDR3nt: TGTGCCAGCAGCTCGGGGACAGGGGGCTACGAGCAGTACTTC
abundance: -; d_gene: TRBD1; v_gene: TRBV5-6; j_gene: TRBJ2-7; CDR3aa: CASSPRDRASYEQYF; CDR3nt: TGTGCCAGCAGCCCCCGGGACAGAGCCTCCTACGAGCAGTACTTC
abundance: -; d_gene: -; v_gene: TRBV2; j_gene: TRBJ1-5; CDR3aa: CAGVRQPNQPQHF; CDR3nt: TGTGCCGGGGTTAGACAGCCGAATCAGCCCCAGCATTTT
abundance: -; d_gene: -; v_gene: TRBV28; j_gene: TRBJ1-1; CDR3aa: CASSLGGSRGTEAFF; CDR3nt: TGTGCCAGCAGTTTAGGGGGGTCCCGAGGGACTGAAGCTTTCTTT
abundance: -; d_gene: -; v_gene: TRBV6-5; j_gene: TRBJ2-3; CDR3aa: CASSYGGISTDTQYF; CDR3nt: TGTGCCAGCAGTTACGGCGGGATAAGCACAGATACGCAGTATTTT
abundance: -; d_gene: TRBD1; v_gene: TRBV6-6; j_gene: TRBJ1-2; CDR3aa: CASTGGGASYYGYTF; CDR3nt: TGTGCCAGCACGGGAGGGGGCGCGAGCTACTATGGCTACACCTTC
abundance: -; d_gene: TRBD2; v_gene: TRBV7-2; j_gene: TRBJ2-3; CDR3aa: CASRWTRDTDTQYF; CDR3nt: TGTGCCAGCAGATGGACTAGGGATACAGATACGCAGTATTTT
abundance: -; d_gene: -; v_gene: TRBV4-1; j_gene: TRBJ1-2; CDR3aa: CASRKTGSANYGYTF; CDR3nt: TGCGCCAGCAGGAAAACAGGATCAGCTAACTATGGCTACACCTTC
abundance: -; d_gene: TRBD2; v_gene: TRBV28; j_gene: TRBJ2-3; CDR3aa: CASLEKRGELDTQYF; CDR3nt: TGTGCCAGCTTAGAAAAGCGGGGCGAATTGGATACGCAGTATTTT
abundance: -; d_gene: -; v_gene: TRBV27; j_gene: TRBJ2-7; CDR3aa: CASRASGAYEQYF; CDR3nt: TGTGCCAGCAGAGCCTCAGGGGCCTACGAGCAGTACTTC
abundance: -; d_gene: TRBD1; v_gene: TRBV27; j_gene: TRBJ1-1; CDR3aa: CASSSPGQTVEAFF; CDR3nt: TGTGCCAGCAGTTCCCCGGGACAGACAGTTGAAGCTTTCTTT